A selection of T cell receptor beta chains follows, all from one sample in a study of blood T cell repertoires in COVID-19. Profiled with immunoSEQ multiplex PCR; TCRdb holds only in-frame clones, not every one. The sample yields 250,000 to 350,000 clones, 84% seen once. Sequencing input: peripheral blood. The receptor set was obtained from a human donor with COVID-19, enrolled during active disease. The donor label of this sample is uncertain. CDR3s include the opening cysteine and the closing phenylalanine or tryptophan. The D gene is left open where the match is weak. Part of the rows lack a size; the others show once, few, many or a class for expanded clones.

d_call	v_call	clone_size	j_call	cdr3_aa	cdr3_nt
NA	TRBV7-2	NA	TRBJ2-1	CASSGIRGGIEQFF	TGTGCCAGCAGTGGAATCCGCGGAGGCATCGAGCAGTTCTTC
TRBD2	TRBV25-1	once	TRBJ2-7	CASRGSGPGGANYEQYF	TGTGCCAGCAGGGGGAGTGGGCCGGGAGGAGCTAACTACGAGCAGTACTTC
NA	TRBV7-9	NA	TRBJ2-2	CASKGPGATGELFF	TGTGCCTCTAAGGGGCCAGGGGCCACCGGGGAGCTGTTTTTT
NA	TRBV19	NA	TRBJ2-6	CASSALGGPNVLTF	TGTGCCAGTAGTGCCCTCGGGGGGCCCAACGTCCTGACTTTC
TRBD1	TRBV28	NA	TRBJ2-7	CASKGAVSYEQYF	TGTGCCAGCAAGGGGGCCGTCTCCTACGAGCAGTACTTC
TRBD1	TRBV7-8	NA	TRBJ1-1	CASSLAGTGLTEAFF	TGTGCCAGCAGCTTAGCCGGGACAGGGCTCACTGAAGCTTTCTTT
NA	TRBV25-1	NA	TRBJ2-1	CASSPGDNEQFF	TGTGCCAGCAGTCCCGGGGACAATGAGCAGTTCTTC
TRBD1	TRBV7-9	NA	TRBJ2-5	CASSSRQGIEETQYF	TGTGCCAGCAGCTCCAGACAGGGTATAGAGGAGACCCAGTACTTC
NA	TRBV14	NA	TRBJ1-6	CASSSRVGGNSPLHF	TGTGCCAGCAGCTCCAGGGTCGGCGGTAATTCACCCCTCCACTTT
TRBD1	TRBV7-9	NA	TRBJ1-3	CASSPKDRVGNTIYF	TGTGCCAGCAGCCCAAAAGACAGGGTGGGAAACACCATATATTTT
NA	TRBV10-3	few	TRBJ2-3	CAISESPGETDTQYF	TGTGCCATCAGTGAGTCGCCGGGAGAAACAGATACGCAGTATTTT
NA	TRBV9	NA	TRBJ1-4	CASSARQTNEKLFF	TGTGCCAGCAGCGCCCGACAGACTAATGAAAAACTGTTTTTT
TRBD1	TRBV24-1	NA	TRBJ1-1	CATSDPRTGDCEAFF	TGTGCCACCAGTGACCCCCGGACAGGGGATTGTGAAGCTTTCTTT
NA	TRBV5-1	few	TRBJ2-7	CASSLDRVYEQYF	TGCGCCAGCAGCTTGGACAGGGTCTACGAGCAGTACTTC
TRBD1	TRBV24-1	NA	TRBJ1-1	CATSGLGTGPTEAFF	TGTGCCACCAGTGGTCTCGGGACAGGGCCGACTGAAGCTTTCTTT
NA	TRBV20-1	NA	TRBJ1-1	CRGRLNTEAFF	TGCAGGGGCAGGTTGAACACTGAAGCTTTCTTT
NA	TRBV7-9	NA	TRBJ1-6	CASSSQGFFNSPLHF	TGTGCCAGCAGCTCGCAGGGGTTTTTCAATTCACCCCTCCACTTT
NA	TRBV7-2	NA	TRBJ2-7	CASRSQRDEQYF	TGTGCCAGCAGATCCCAGCGTGACGAGCAGTACTTC
TRBD1	TRBV18	NA	TRBJ1-3	CASSLGQAGSGNTIYF	TGTGCCAGTTCACTGGGACAGGCAGGCTCTGGAAACACCATATATTTT
NA	TRBV7-8	NA	TRBJ1-2	CAVKTGELGYTF	TGTGCCGTAAAGACGGGGGAGCTTGGCTACACCTTC
TRBD2	TRBV30	NA	TRBJ2-7	CAWTVPREGTYSYEQYF	TGTGCCTGGACGGTCCCCCGGGAGGGCACTTACTCCTACGAGCAGTACTTC
NA	TRBV27	NA	TRBJ1-1	CASRFGRNTEAFF	TGTGCCAGCAGATTTGGGCGGAACACTGAAGCTTTCTTT
NA	TRBV25-1	NA	TRBJ1-1	CASRGAQNTEAFF	TGTGCCAGCAGGGGGGCACAGAACACTGAAGCTTTCTTT
NA	TRBV7-2	NA	TRBJ1-4	CASSLRGEWLGEKLFF	TGTGCCAGCAGCTTACGGGGAGAGTGGTTGGGAGAAAAACTGTTTTTT
TRBD1	TRBV5-4	NA	TRBJ1-1	CASSLGSRGLSNTEAFF	TGTGCCAGCAGCTTGGGTAGCAGGGGGCTCTCGAACACTGAAGCTTTCTTT
NA	TRBV18	NA	TRBJ1-4	CASSPPTGLDEKLFF	TGTGCCAGCTCACCCCCAACAGGGCTGGATGAAAAACTGTTTTTT
NA	TRBV9	NA	TRBJ1-5	CASSAPFNSNQPQHF	TGTGCCAGCAGCGCCCCTTTTAATAGCAATCAGCCCCAGCATTTT
NA	TRBV24-1	NA	TRBJ1-1	CATSDEHGDGAEAFF	TGTGCCACCAGTGACGAACACGGTGACGGGGCTGAAGCTTTCTTT
NA	TRBV29-1	NA	TRBJ2-2	CSVVKGGAGELFF	TGCAGCGTTGTGAAAGGAGGGGCCGGGGAGCTGTTTTTT
NA	TRBV11-2	once	TRBJ2-4	CASSLEVGGDF	TGTGCCAGCAGCTTAGAGGTTGGAGGAGACTTC